This entry lists 7 T cell receptor beta chains sequenced from one sample in a study of blood T cell repertoires in COVID-19 (dated by TCRdb to 2018 to 2020). Library preparation employed the immunoSEQ multiplex PCR assay. TCRdb retrieved this table from immuneACCESS and kept in-frame rearrangements only. Not all clones are present; in checked studies, unresolved V genes account for under half, and no reason is known for the remainder. Counted in this sample were fewer than 250,000 clones; around 85% of them appeared once. 0.6% to 1% of the sample lies in the top ten. The sequenced sample consisted of peripheral blood. The receptors stem from a woman in her 70s with acute or convalescent COVID-19.

The J gene is TRBJ2-7, the V gene TRBV7-8, with 7 nucleotides matching TRBD2. With V trimmed by 5 bases and J by 9 bases, 7 bases remained unmatched. CDR3 length: 12 amino acids. CDR1 SGHVS and CDR2 FQNEAQ come from the germline V gene. CDR3 nucleotide sequence: TGTGCCAGCAGCCCCCGGGGAGGGACGCAGTACTTC. Residues: CASSPRGGTQYF. The variable domain in full, with the rest retrieved from reference TRBV7-8 and TRBJ2-7, is GAGVSQSPRYKVAKRGQDVALRCDPISGHVSLFWYQQALGQGPEFLTYFQNEAQLDKSGLPSDRFFAERPEGSVSTLKIQRTQQEDSAVYLCASSPRGGTQYFGPGTRLTVT.

This chain uses TRBV6-5 with TRBJ1-3; 11 bases line up with TRBD1. V lost 5 bases to trimming and J lost 9 bases; unmatched junction nucleotides: 9. The CDR3 has 15 residues. Germline loops: CDR1 MNHEY, CDR2 SVGAGI. The CDR3 bases are TGTGCCAGCAGTCAGCCAGGACAGGGGGCGTTCACCATATATTTT. Translation: CASSQPGQGAFTIYF.

This chain uses TRBV6-5 with TRBJ1-5; possible D gene TRBD1, 6 bases. Per the germline V gene, CDR1 is MNHEY and CDR2 is SVGAGI. This CDR3 contains 15 residues. Trimming shortened V by 7 bases and J by 1 base, and 14 bases separated the two germline ends. CDR3 protein: CASTPSTGSNQPQHF. The CDR3 nucleotides are TGTGCCAGCACTCCATCCACAGGGAGCAATCAGCCCCAGCATTTT.

V gene TRBV27 combines with J gene TRBJ2-2; D perhaps matches TRBD1 (5 bases). CDR3 length: 14 amino acids. Germline-derived CDR1 and CDR2 are MNHEY and SMNVEV (reference sequence). V lost 2 bases to trimming and J lost 4 bases, with 8 bases between them. CDR3 sequence: CASSLGRATGELFF. As DNA, the CDR3 is TGTGCCAGCAGTTTAGGCAGGGCCACCGGGGAGCTGTTTTTT.

The CDR3 DNA is TGTGCCACCAGCAGAGGATCAGGGGGACGGAACTATGGCTACACCTTC. It yields the protein CATSRGSGGRNYGYTF. The chain couples TRBV15 to TRBJ1-2, with TRBD1 matching 7 bases. CDR3 length equals 16 residues. Germline V lookup: CDR1 LNHNV, CDR2 YYDKDF (reference sequence). V gave up 1 base and J gave up 2 bases; unmatched junction bases: 7.

V usage is TRBV19 and J usage is TRBJ2-1; 7 bases map to TRBD1. The CDR3 covers 13 residues. CDR1 and CDR2 from the germline V gene are LNHDA and SQIVND (reference sequence). J lost 8 bases, V lost 7 bases, and 8 bases had no gene match. DNA of the CDR3: TGTGCCAGTAAACAGGGGAGTGACCATGAGCAGTTCTTC. Its translation: CASKQGSDHEQFF.

This clone was picked up a small number of times. The chain recombines TRBV19 with TRBJ1-6, with 7 bases lining up with TRBD1. The length of the CDR3 is 15 residues. Germline V gene sequence: CDR1 LNHDA, CDR2 SQIVND (reference sequence). Losses at the gene ends were 3 bases for V and 6 bases for J; bases not matched to a gene: 5. CDR3 residues: CASSISSGGNSPLHF. In nucleotides, the CDR3 is TGTGCCAGTAGTATTTCATCAGGGGGTAATTCACCCCTCCACTTT.